This T cell receptor (beta chain) stems from a study of vaccination effects on CD4 cells after COVID-19. Background on the study: About 2 million PBMC per well received about 9.6 IU/ml IL-2 and approximately 9.2 ug/ml peptides in culture. Whole-study results and caveats: The authors studied few convalescent patients and collected no early post-infection timepoints.

After around nine days in culture, the CD4+ T cells were isolated. Vaccine administered to participants consisted of two doses of either BNT162b2 or mRNA-1273. The authors replaced half the medium with IL-2 medium on days 3 and 7. V was clipped by 1 base and J by 0 bases; unmatched bases: 3. Germline assignment: CDR1 SGHDT and CDR2 YYEEEE. The CDR3 consists of 16 residues. Turning to this clone: Its antigen is as yet unknown.

Only in-frame clones appear in the TCRdb table, and some are missing; sequencing was by immunoSEQ multiplex PCR. The sample contains fewer than 75,000 clones, about 78% of which appear only once. The clonotype originates from a human donor who received a COVID-19 vaccine. The V and J genes are TRBV5-6 and TRBJ2-3; 9 bases map to TRBD1. Sequencing was performed on CD4+ T cells from PBMCs cultured without peptide, taken after COVID-19 vaccination. The CDR3 region is CASSLLGQGSTDTQYF. As DNA, the CDR3 is TGTGCCAGCAGCTTGTTGGGACAGGGAAGCACAGATACGCAGTATTTT.